This is a list of T cell receptor beta chains from one sample in a study of graft-versus-host responses after intestinal transplantation. Sequenced by immunoSEQ multiplex PCR; TCRdb stores in-frame clones only, minus some. The sample holds about 66,000 clones, roughly 88% seen once. For these TCRs, the target antigens are not known. Here the sequenced sample was unstimulated CD8+ T cells sorted from spleen or lymph node cells, taken before intestinal transplant. These receptors all come from a human donor who received an intestinal transplant. Each CDR3 is given with its conserved first and last residue. Clone size appears in some rows only: once, few, many, or a class for an expanded clone.

NA	20	TRBV7-3	TRBJ2-3	CASSLQPRGRRGASTDTQYF
NA	13	TRBV13	TRBJ2-7	CASSPGRGYEQYF
NA	14	TRBV19	TRBJ1-1	CASSPTGGHTEAFF
NA	14	TRBV7-8	TRBJ1-2	CASSLTERLYGYTF
NA	15	TRBV6-1	TRBJ1-5	CASSEVQSGGQPQHF
NA	16	TRBV7-9	TRBJ1-1	CASSLEKTGVNTEAFF
NA	14	TRBV5-5	TRBJ1-1	CASSLGGRNTEAFF
NA	16	TRBV9	TRBJ2-1	CASSGTIGHDYNEQFF
once	14	TRBV6-1	TRBJ2-7	CASRPGTGFSEQYF
NA	15	TRBV27	TRBJ1-5	CASSLGGVGNQPQHF
NA	16	TRBV11-3	TRBJ2-5	CASSARPAGGLETQYF
once	12	TRBV10-3	TRBJ2-1	CAISATRYEQFF
once	14	TRBV27	TRBJ1-2	CASSSLDRIYGYTF
NA	14	TRBV5-1	TRBJ2-3	CASSGTGQGDTQYF
NA	16	TRBV6-6	TRBJ2-2	CASSYERGASTGELFF
NA	12	TRBV10-1	TRBJ1-1	CASSFRATEAFF
NA	15	TRBV9	TRBJ2-5	CASSVGQGGQETQYF
NA	13	TRBV27	TRBJ2-2	CASSPRGNGELFF
NA	15	TRBV11-2	TRBJ1-2	CASSPGTGPHYGYTF
NA	14	TRBV11-2	TRBJ2-3	CASSLEVAVDTQYF
once	12	TRBV27	TRBJ2-4	CAGGEAKNIQYF
NA	13	TRBV7-3	TRBJ2-2	CASSLSVPGELFF
NA	15	TRBV19	TRBJ2-7	CASSSSTGKWWEQYF
NA	13	TRBV27	TRBJ1-1	CASSYQGRTEAFF
NA	13	TRBV7-6	TRBJ2-5	CASSLHAQETQYF
NA	14	TRBV7-3	TRBJ2-3	CASSQTGFADTQYF
NA	14	TRBV11-1	TRBJ2-2	CASSSQGLTGELFF
NA	12	TRBV27	TRBJ2-2	CASSVITGELFF
NA	14	TRBV10-2	TRBJ2-7	CASIGSGPYYEQYF
NA	14	TRBV5-6	TRBJ2-3	CASSFSGAADTQYF
few	15	TRBV7-9	TRBJ1-6	CASAKQGHYNSPLHF
NA	16	TRBV9	TRBJ1-2	CASSPRDRGMSGGYTF
NA	11	TRBV27	TRBJ1-1	CASYSDRDAFF
NA	14	TRBV4-1	TRBJ2-5	CASSRGTGTETQYF
NA	17	TRBV11-3	TRBJ2-2	CASSFTGLTKNTGELFF
once	15	TRBV7-8	TRBJ1-5	CASSETGMSNQPQHF
NA	11	TRBV6-1	TRBJ1-2	CASSGSYGYTF
NA	14	TRBV4-1	TRBJ2-7	CAKEGTAHSYEQYF
NA	15	TRBV27	TRBJ2-3	CASRPGTRVTDTQYF
NA	13	TRBV7-9	TRBJ1-1	CASSLLSGAEAFF
once	13	TRBV27	TRBJ2-1	CASSLAVYNEQFF